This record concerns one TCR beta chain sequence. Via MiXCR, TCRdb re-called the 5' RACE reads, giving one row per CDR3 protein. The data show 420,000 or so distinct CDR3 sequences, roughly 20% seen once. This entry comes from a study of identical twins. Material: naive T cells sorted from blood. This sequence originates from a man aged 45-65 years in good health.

CDR3 in amino acids: CASSLGTSLETQYF. The CDR3 nucleotides read TGCGCCAGCAGCCTCGGGACTAGCCTGGAGACCCAGTACTTC. The genes are TRBV5-1 and TRBJ2-5, with TRBD2 matching 9 bases. V lost 4 bases and J lost 5; bases outside the gene matches: 6. Germline CDR1 is SGHRS and CDR2 is YFSETQ. The CDR3 runs to 14 residues.